This T cell receptor beta chain came from a study of tumor-infiltrating lymphocytes in primary liver carcinoma. Study context: These patients were men and women whose ages were 30 to 69 years.

Regarding the study as a whole: Only about 8-24% of top clones were detected in each of the five tumor regions. When set against blood, tumors had a significantly higher top-250-clone fraction (p = 0.039).

Notes on this clonotype: The antigen remains unidentified. Germline and junction disagree at one end, which may indicate a read error.

The tissue used was unsorted bulk material of about 19-34 mg. RNA and DNA were co-extracted from it with the AllPrep DNA/RNA mini kit. Five separate regions of each tumor underwent sampling. Per germline, CDR1 SQVTM and CDR2 ANQGSEA. The CDR3 contains 15 residues. Total RNA amounting to roughly 450 ng was the source from which TCR beta cDNA was made with a constant-region primer. Three nested multiplex PCR rounds, a slightly modified ARM-PCR method, built the TCR beta libraries. The study ran its first two PCR rounds for around 10 cycles each, using TRBV1-TRBV30 forward primers and a C-beta reverse primer. TCRdb called the multiplex PCR reads again in MiXCR, with one record for every CDR3 protein. The sample holds 55,000 to 70,000 distinct CDR3 sequences, 70% to 85% seen once.

The genes are TRBV29-1 and TRBJ2-7, with D perhaps matching TRBD1 or TRBD2 (6 bases each). Sample: liver tumor tissue from sampling region 2. The subset here: tumor region T2, inferior pole. This TCR derives from a man aged 35 to 55 with primary liver carcinoma and hepatitis B virus infection. The CDR3 nucleotides read TGCAGCGCTAGGACGATGGGGGGCGTAATCTATGAGCGGTACTTC. Residues: CSARTMGGVIYERYF.